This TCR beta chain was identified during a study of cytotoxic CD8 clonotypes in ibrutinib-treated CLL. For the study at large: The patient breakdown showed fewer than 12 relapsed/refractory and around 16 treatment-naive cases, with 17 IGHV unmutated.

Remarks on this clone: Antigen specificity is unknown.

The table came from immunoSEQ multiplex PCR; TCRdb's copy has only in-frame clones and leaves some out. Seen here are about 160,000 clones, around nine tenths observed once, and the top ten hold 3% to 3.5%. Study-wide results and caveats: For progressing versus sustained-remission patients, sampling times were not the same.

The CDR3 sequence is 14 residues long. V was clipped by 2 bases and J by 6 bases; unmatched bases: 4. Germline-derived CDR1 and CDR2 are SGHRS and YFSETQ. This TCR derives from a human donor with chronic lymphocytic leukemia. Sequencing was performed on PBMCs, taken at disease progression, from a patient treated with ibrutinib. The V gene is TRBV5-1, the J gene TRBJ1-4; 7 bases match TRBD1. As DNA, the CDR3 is TGCGCCAGCAGCTTACAGGGGCTGGATGAAAAACTGTTTTTT. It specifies CASSLQGLDEKLFF.